The 11 T cell receptor beta chains below were found in one sample sequenced in a study of blood T cell repertoires in COVID-19. The data were produced by immunoSEQ multiplex PCR, yet TCRdb's version contains in-frame clones alone and is incomplete. This table has about 140,000 clones, roughly 89% appearing once. The sequencing sample was made of peripheral blood. Every receptor here comes from a human donor in a cohort sampled during active COVID-19.

The V call is TRBV3-1 (or the pseudogene TRBV3-2), the J call TRBJ2-3; D possibly corresponds to TRBD1 (5 bases). V was cut by 4 bases and J by 0 bases, with 14 bases left in between. CDR1 and CDR2 (germline): LGHDT, YNNKEL (reference sequence). This CDR3 is 16 amino acids long. For the CDR3, the DNA is TGTGCCAGCAGCCCAGGGAAGATCGCTAGCACAGATACGCAGTATTTT. Translated, it gives CASSPGKIASTDTQYF.

The chain combines TRBV12-3 or TRBV12-4 with TRBJ2-2; no clear D gene. V gave up 6 bases and J gave up 3 bases, with 5 bases separating them. This CDR3 is built from 12 residues. The CDR3 loop is CASSIDTGELFF. DNA for the CDR3: TGTGCCAGCAGCATAGACACCGGGGAGCTGTTTTTT.

This chain joins TRBV7-9 and TRBJ1-5; possible D gene TRBD1, 6 bases. Germline V CDR1 and CDR2: SEHNR, FQNEAQ (reference sequence). This CDR3 has 14 residues. Trimming cost V 4 bases and J 4 bases, with 11 bases left between them. CDR3 coding DNA: TGTGCCAGCAGCTCCAGACAGGTGAATCAGCCCCAGCATTTT. It yields the protein CASSSRQVNQPQHF.

The chain has TRBV6-4 and TRBJ2-1; the match to TRBD1 covers 10 bases. Trimming took 2 bases from V and 4 from J; bases not matched to a gene: 5. The CDR3 has 16 residues. Germline CDR1 is MRHNA and CDR2 is SNTAGT. CDR3 coding DNA: TGTGCCAGCAGTGACACCGGGACAGGGGAATACAATGAGCAGTTCTTC. This gives the protein CASSDTGTGEYNEQFF.

This clone occurred once. The same CDR3 is also encoded by other DNA sequences in this sample. The chain joins TRBV12-3 or TRBV12-4 to TRBJ1-5; D gene uncertain. Trimming took 6 bases from V and 4 from J, leaving 7 bases between them. The length of the CDR3 is 12 residues. CDR3 sequence: CASRRGNQPQHF. The CDR3 DNA follows: TGTGCCAGCAGGCGGGGTAATCAGCCCCAGCATTTT.

This clone was counted a few times. This chain links TRBV19 with TRBJ1-4, with 9 bases aligning to TRBD1. There are 15 residues in the CDR3. The germline V gene has CDR1 LNHDA and CDR2 SQIVND (reference sequence). J was trimmed by 6 bases and V by 6 bases; bases with no gene match: 8. This CDR3 reads CASSVLGTGYEKLFF. The CDR3 nucleotides read TGTGCCAGTAGCGTTCTGGGGACAGGGTATGAAAAACTGTTTTTT.

The rearrangement uses TRBV29-1 and TRBJ2-7, with D possibly being TRBD1 (6 bases). From germline, CDR1 is SQVTM and CDR2 ANQGSEA. V was trimmed by 6 bases and J by 1 base, leaving 7 bases between them. The CDR3 totals 11 residues. The CDR3 protein is CSVTGSYEQYF. CDR3 DNA: TGCAGCGTGACAGGTTCCTACGAGCAGTACTTC.

Note on this clone: One junction end disagrees with the germline gene, perhaps due to a read error. This chain connects TRBV7-2 to TRBJ1-1, with a tentative D call TRBD1 (6 bases). The CDR3 loop spans 17 amino acids. Germline assignment: CDR1 SGHTA and CDR2 FQGNSA. The DNA for the CDR3 is TGTGCCAGCAGCTTACCCCCCTACAGGGTGGGGAACGCTGAAGCTTTCTTT. It encodes CASSLPPYRVGNAEAFF.

A single count supports this clone. The chain links TRBV15 to TRBJ1-1, with a possible D match to TRBD1 (5 bases). The CDR3 is made up of 12 amino acids. Germline CDR1 LNHNV, CDR2 YYDKDF (reference sequence). V was clipped by 5 bases and J by 8 bases, with 12 bases between them. CDR3 amino acids: CATSVVGAEAFF. CDR3 bases: TGTGCCACCAGCGTAGTTGGGGCCGAAGCTTTCTTT.

The chain has TRBV7-2 and TRBJ2-5; 8 bases agree with TRBD1. The CDR3 has 13 amino acids. The ends lost 5 bases at V and 5 bases at J; junction bases unmatched: 4. Per the germline V gene, CDR1 is SGHTA and CDR2 is FQGNSA. The CDR3 reads CASSEWTGETQYF. CDR3 coding DNA: TGTGCCAGCAGCGAGTGGACAGGGGAGACCCAGTACTTC.

This chain links TRBV29-1 with TRBJ2-1; D ambiguous. The V gene's germline CDR1 is SQVTM and CDR2 ANQGSEA. V was pared by 1 base and J by 6 bases, with 7 bases between. CDR3 length: 12 amino acids. The chain's CDR3 is CSVEGYSNEQFF. The CDR3 DNA follows: TGCAGCGTTGAAGGGTACAGCAATGAGCAGTTCTTC.